This T cell receptor (beta chain) was documented in a study of blood T cell repertoires in COVID-19. Study summary: Specimens from acute and convalescent COVID-19 originated in the United States, Italy and Spain.

Losses at the gene ends were 6 bases for V and 5 bases for J; bases not matched to a gene: 12. The CDR3 extends over 17 amino acids. Germline V gene lookup returns CDR1 SGHDT and CDR2 YYEEEE. Only one count was recorded for this clone. The assay was immunoSEQ multiplex PCR, and TCRdb's table has in-frame clones only and misses some. The sample gives about 140,000 clones, 80% to 85% of which show up once; about 4.2% is in the top ten. The sequence derives from an elderly woman with acute or convalescent COVID-19. The material sequenced was peripheral blood. This sequence joins TRBV5-6 and TRBJ2-2; 11 bases are shared with TRBD1. The CDR3 DNA follows: TGTGCCAGCAACAAGGACAGGGGGCTAGGTTGGACCGGGGAGCTGTTTTTT. It yields the protein CASNKDRGLGWTGELFF.